Included here is one TCR beta chain sequence, with context. The data were obtained in a study of blood T cell repertoires in COVID-19. Assay used: immunoSEQ multiplex PCR; TCRdb lists only in-frame clones, some missing. The repertoire has under 250,000 clones, around nine tenths of them found once; the top ten carry under 2%. The germline V and J ends were trimmed by 0 bases and 1 base, with 28 bases remaining between them. This CDR3 spans 22 amino acids. Germline CDR1 and CDR2: SGHTA and FQGTGA. Sequencing was performed on peripheral blood. The TCR sequence derives from a woman aged 60-75 years who had recovered from COVID-19. The J gene is TRBJ2-1, the V gene TRBV7-3, with D possibly matching TRBD1 (6 bases). The CDR3 sequence: CASSLTSKRWGPGSRSYNEQFF. Here the CDR3 DNA reads TGTGCCAGCAGCTTAACGTCGAAAAGGTGGGGGCCAGGGTCGCGATCCTACAATGAGCAGTTCTTC.